This T cell receptor beta chain was retrieved from a study of cytomegalovirus exposure and HLA in healthy donors. PCR involved 60 Vbeta and 13 Jbeta primers. This table comes from immunoSEQ multiplex PCR, and its TCRdb copy is limited to in-frame clones, with some not included. The sample has 150,000 or so clones; roughly four fifths are singletons. The source material was PBMCs. This TCR derives from a female donor in good health and CMV-seronegative.

DNA for the CDR3: TGTGCCAGCAGACCCGGACGGGAAAGATACAATGAGCAGTTCTTC. As protein: CASRPGRERYNEQFF. V gene TRBV5-6 combines with J gene TRBJ2-1; D is perhaps TRBD2 (5 bases). Looked up from germline, CDR1 is SGHDT and CDR2 is YYEEEE. Deletions cut 5 bases from V and 4 bases from J, with 16 bases between. The CDR3 totals 15 residues.